These 5 T cell receptor beta chains originate from one sample sequenced in a study of cytomegalovirus exposure and HLA in healthy donors. The repertoire was sequenced with immunoSEQ multiplex PCR; TCRdb's copy has only in-frame clones and lacks some. This repertoire shows approximately 140,000 clones, more than 85% found once; its top ten account for roughly 9.4%. Sequenced material: PBMCs. Source of these receptors: a man aged 18-30 years in good health and CMV-seropositive.

This chain joins TRBV18 and TRBJ2-5; 8 nucleotides line up with TRBD1. Trimming cost V 5 bases and J 2 bases; bases outside gene matches: 7. Germline lookup yields CDR1 KGHSH and CDR2 LQKENI. The CDR3 length is 15 residues. The CDR3 nucleotides are TGTGCCAGCTCATTCGACAGGGGCCTACAAGAGACCCAGTACTTC. Residues: CASSFDRGLQETQYF.

This rearrangement joins TRBV29-1 to TRBJ2-1; 7 nucleotides match TRBD1. V was clipped by 7 bases and J by 10 bases; unmatched bases: 13. This CDR3 contains 13 residues. Germline loops: CDR1 SQVTM, CDR2 ANQGSEA. In DNA, the CDR3 is TGCAGCGCTACCCCAGGGGGTCGGACGGAGCAGTTCTTC. Its protein product is CSATPGGRTEQFF.

The chain employs TRBV6-1 and TRBJ2-7; 10 bases fit TRBD2. Germline-derived CDR1 and CDR2 are MNHNS and SASEGT. Germline trimming cut 2 bases from V and 3 bases from J; bases unmatched to any gene: 4. This CDR3 is 15 amino acids long. The CDR3: CASSELGLAVYEQYF. CDR3 bases: TGTGCCAGCAGTGAACTAGGACTAGCGGTCTACGAGCAGTACTTC.

This clone was counted once. The chain has TRBV5-1 and TRBJ1-3, with D perhaps TRBD1 (5 bases). Germline CDR1 SGHRS, CDR2 YFSETQ. V lost 1 base, J lost 4 bases, and 18 bases lay in between. The CDR3 contains 17 residues. CDR3 nucleotides: TGCGCCAGCAGCTTGAGCTTTCCAGGGTCTCCGGGAAACACCATATATTTT. Its protein product is CASSLSFPGSPGNTIYF.

This clone has more than one count but fewer than ten. The J gene is TRBJ2-7, the V gene TRBV6-5; 11 bases match TRBD2. This CDR3 comprises 14 residues. Germline CDR1 MNHEY, CDR2 SVGAGI. V lost 5 bases and J lost 3; bases outside the gene matches: 3. CDR3 nucleotide sequence: TGTGCCAGCAGTCGGACTAGCGGGTACTACGAGCAGTACTTC. It translates to CASSRTSGYYEQYF.